The 16 T cell receptor beta chains listed next were all sequenced from one sample in a study of control samples from healthy donors and cancer patients. Measured with immunoSEQ multiplex PCR; TCRdb has only the in-frame clones, and not every one. The sample holds approximately 220,000 clones, around 94% seen once. Sequencing used blood. The receptors were sampled from a man in his fifties or sixties in good health.

This sequence joins TRBV6-6 and TRBJ1-2, with D possibly TRBD1 on 5 matching bases. The CDR3 sequence is 15 residues long. V lost 6 bases to trimming and J lost 4 bases, with 18 bases between them. Germline CDR1 is MNHNY and CDR2 is SVGAGI (reference sequence). CDR3 nucleotide sequence: TGTGCCAGCAGCCGGGAGGGGCGGTGGGGCTATGGCTACACCTTC. Translation gives CASSREGRWGYGYTF.

The chain recombines TRBV5-1 with TRBJ1-6, with a tentative D call TRBD1 (6 bases). CDR1 is SGHRS, CDR2 YFSETQ, per germline. Trimming cost V 2 bases and J 9 bases, with 12 bases left between them. This CDR3 region has 14 residues. The CDR3 nucleotides are TGCGCCAGCAGCTTTACAGGGTCCCCTTCACCCCTCCACTTT. This encodes CASSFTGSPSPLHF. The full variable domain, its missing parts supplied by reference TRBV5-1 and TRBJ1-6, is KAGVTQTPRYLIKTRGQQVTLSCSPISGHRSVSWYQQTPGQGLQFLFEYFSETQRNKGNFPGRFSGRQFSNSRSEMNVSTLELGDSALYLCASSFTGSPSPLHFGNGTRLTVT.

CDR3 sequence (DNA): TGTGCCAGCAGCCCAGACAGGGGTCATGGCTACACCTTC. This encodes CASSPDRGHGYTF. J is TRBJ1-2 and V is TRBV5-4; 8 nucleotides match TRBD1. CDR1 is SGHNT and CDR2 is YYREEE in the germline V gene (reference sequence). After removal of 4 bases from V and 6 bases from J, the junction contained 5 bases not matched to a gene. This CDR3 region has 13 residues.

The CDR3 protein is CARSLVFGPNTEAFF. The CDR3 nucleotides are TGTGCCAGAAGCTTGGTTTTTGGCCCGAACACTGAAGCTTTCTTT. The chain employs TRBV5-3 and TRBJ1-1; D is undetermined. TRBV5-3 is assigned to the ORF class and has an uncertain function. The CDR3 contains 15 residues. Trimming stripped 0 bases from V and 1 base from J, with 10 bases between.

J is TRBJ2-2 and V is TRBV5-5, with D perhaps given as TRBD1 or TRBD2 (5 bases each). Germline-derived CDR1 and CDR2 are SGHKS and YYEKEE (reference sequence). Trimming removed 4 bases from V and 5 bases from J, with 15 bases in between. The CDR3 runs 15 residues. The CDR3 spells CASSPRGRDTGELFF. For the CDR3, the DNA is TGTGCCAGCAGCCCGAGGGGACGGGATACCGGGGAGCTGTTTTTT.

V is TRBV7-9 and J is TRBJ1-6; tentative D call: TRBD1 (5 bases). The CDR3 is 15 residues long. Germline-derived CDR1 and CDR2 are SEHNR and FQNEAQ (reference sequence). Trimming stripped 5 bases from V and 7 bases from J, with 15 bases between. Here the CDR3 reads CASSPAGQVNSPLHF. The CDR3 region has the DNA TGTGCCAGCAGCCCAGCGGGGCAGGTCAATTCACCCCTCCACTTT.

This rearrangement joins TRBV18 to TRBJ2-7; a possible D gene is TRBD1 (5 bases). The V end was cut by 0 bases, the J end by 6 bases, with 12 bases between. Germline CDR1 is KGHSH and CDR2 is LQKENI. This CDR3 spans 14 amino acids. The CDR3 nucleotides are TGTGCCAGCTCACCACCTTCAGGGATGGGCGAGCAGTACGTC. It specifies CASSPPSGMGEQYV.

This clone was detected only a few times. This chain joins TRBV7-9 and TRBJ1-5, with D perhaps TRBD1 (5 bases). CDR1 is SEHNR and CDR2 is FQNEAQ in the germline V gene (reference sequence). CDR3 length equals 14 residues. Deletions cut 2 bases from V and 5 bases from J, with 10 bases between. CDR3 sequence: CASSLPGLDQPQHF. CDR3 DNA: TGTGCCAGCAGCTTACCAGGGCTGGATCAGCCCCAGCATTTT.

The rearrangement uses TRBV7-9 and TRBJ2-1, with D possibly being TRBD2 (5 bases). Between the trimmed V and J ends, which lost 5 bases and 6 bases, there was a span of 11 bases. The germline gives CDR1 SEHNR, CDR2 FQNEAQ (reference sequence). This CDR3 is built from 13 residues. CDR3 amino acids: CASSLGAGNEQFF. The CDR3 DNA is TGTGCCAGCAGCCTCGGTGCGGGCAATGAGCAGTTCTTC.

The chain couples TRBV5-4 to TRBJ2-7; tentative D call: TRBD1 (6 bases). The germline V gene encodes CDR1 SGHNT and CDR2 YYREEE (reference sequence). With 4 bases removed from V and 4 bases from J, the gap between germline ends came to 18 bases. The CDR3 runs to 15 residues. The CDR3 DNA reads TGTGCCAGCAGCAGACAGGATCTTCCTGAGTACGAGCAGTACGTC. Translating gives CASSRQDLPEYEQYV.

J is TRBJ1-1 and V is TRBV7-9; weak D call: TRBD1 (5 bases). The germline gives CDR1 SEHNR, CDR2 FQNEAQ (reference sequence). V gave up 4 bases and J gave up 7 bases, with 10 bases separating them. There are 12 residues in the CDR3. CDR3 DNA sequence: TGTGCCAGCAGCTCCAGGGATTTTGAAGCTTTCTTT. This translates into CASSSRDFEAFF.

V is TRBV2 and J is TRBJ1-6; D ambiguous. The germline V gene encodes CDR1 SNHLY and CDR2 FYNNEI. The CDR3 covers 13 residues. Trimming took off 8 bases at V and 9 bases at J, with 14 bases between the two ends. DNA for the CDR3: TGTGCCAGCCTCCGGCAGATAGGTTCACCCCTCCACTTT. Translation: CASLRQIGSPLHF.

V and J are TRBV27 and TRBJ1-6; D is possibly TRBD1 (6 bases). CDR3 length: 13 amino acids. Trimming took off 8 bases at V and 7 bases at J, with 12 bases between the two ends. Looked up from germline, CDR1 is MNHEY and CDR2 is SMNVEV (reference sequence). The CDR3 nucleotides are TGTGCCAGCCGGGACATCGCCAATTCACCCCTCCACTTT. Amino acids: CASRDIANSPLHF.

The chain employs TRBV7-9 and TRBJ2-7, with D perhaps matching TRBD2 (7 bases). Trimming shortened V by 5 bases and J by 7 bases, and 18 bases separated the two germline ends. Germline assignment: CDR1 SEHNR and CDR2 FQNEAQ (reference sequence). The CDR3 runs to 14 residues. The CDR3 DNA reads as TGTGCCAGCAGCCGGGGCGGGGGCATGTGGGAGCAGTACTTC. Its translation is CASSRGGGMWEQYF.

The chain combines TRBV29-1 with TRBJ2-1, with a weak D call TRBD1 (5 bases). V dropped 7 bases and J dropped 7 bases, with 23 bases sitting between them. Germline CDR1 and CDR2: SQVTM and ANQGSEA. This CDR3 spans 15 amino acids. CDR3 region: CSAPRGRSRLNEQFF. CDR3 DNA: TGCAGCGCCCCAAGGGGCCGTAGCAGATTGAATGAGCAGTTCTTC.

The chain combines TRBV28 with TRBJ1-6; TRBD1 might be the D (5 bases). The V end lost 7 bases, the J end lost 6 bases, and 13 bases lay between the germline ends. The V gene's germline CDR1 is MDHEN and CDR2 SYDVKM. This CDR3 has 14 amino acids. This chain's CDR3 is CASIPTGVNSPLHF. CDR3 in DNA: TGTGCCAGCATCCCCACGGGGGTTAATTCACCCCTCCACTTT.